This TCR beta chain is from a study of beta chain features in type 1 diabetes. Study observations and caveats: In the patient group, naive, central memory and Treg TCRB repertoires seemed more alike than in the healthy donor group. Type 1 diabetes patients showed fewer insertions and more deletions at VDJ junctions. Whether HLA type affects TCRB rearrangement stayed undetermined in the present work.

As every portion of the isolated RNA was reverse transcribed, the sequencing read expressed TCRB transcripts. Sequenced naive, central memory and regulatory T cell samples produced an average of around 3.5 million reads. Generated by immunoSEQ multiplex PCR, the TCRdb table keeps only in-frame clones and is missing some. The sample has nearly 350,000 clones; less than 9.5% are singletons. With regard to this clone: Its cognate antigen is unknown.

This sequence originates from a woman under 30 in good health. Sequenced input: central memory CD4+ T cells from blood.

The CDR3 sequence is CASSRDQGLAQYF. CDR3 nucleotides: TGTGCCAGCAGTAGGGACCAGGGCCTGGCCCAGTACTTC. The rearrangement uses TRBV7-3 and TRBJ2-5; D tentatively reads TRBD1 or TRBD2 (5 bases each). The V end was cut by 6 bases, the J end by 9 bases, with 17 bases between. This CDR3 region has 13 residues. Germline V gene lookup returns CDR1 SGHTA and CDR2 FQGTGA.